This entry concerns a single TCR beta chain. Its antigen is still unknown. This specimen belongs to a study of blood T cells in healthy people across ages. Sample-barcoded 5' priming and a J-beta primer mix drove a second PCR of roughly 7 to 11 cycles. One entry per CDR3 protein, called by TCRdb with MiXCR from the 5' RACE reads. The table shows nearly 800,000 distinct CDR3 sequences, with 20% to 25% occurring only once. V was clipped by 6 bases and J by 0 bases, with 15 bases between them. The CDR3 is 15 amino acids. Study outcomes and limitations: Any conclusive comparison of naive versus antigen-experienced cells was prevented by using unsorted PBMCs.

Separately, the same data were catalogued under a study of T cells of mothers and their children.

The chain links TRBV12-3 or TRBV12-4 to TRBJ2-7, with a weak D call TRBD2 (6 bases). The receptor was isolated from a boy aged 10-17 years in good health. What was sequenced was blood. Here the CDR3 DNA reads TGTGCCAGCAGCCGGGCGGGGAAGAGCTCCTACGAGCAGTACTTC. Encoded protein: CASSRAGKSSYEQYF.